This T cell receptor beta chain was identified during a study of cytomegalovirus exposure and HLA in healthy donors. V shed 1 base, J shed 0 bases, and the junction held 9 bases outside the gene matches. The CDR3 has 17 amino acids. Germline CDR1 SGHTA, CDR2 FQGTGA. This clone was observed a single time. The PCR employed 60 Vbeta primers together with 13 Jbeta primers. Authors' analysis steps: Around 11 million shared chains were among approximately 80 million unique TCR beta chains counted in a later analysis. Method: immunoSEQ multiplex PCR; TCRdb's copy keeps in-frame clones and lacks some. V and J calls and clone size follow that table, whereas D and trimming were derived from the DNA. Of 140,000 to 150,000 clones in the sample, about 81% were seen once.

The chain couples TRBV7-3 to TRBJ2-7, with 7 bases matching TRBD1. The source is a man in his thirties or forties in good health and CMV-seronegative. Sequencing input: PBMCs. The CDR3 protein is CASSLSARGSSSYEQYF. The CDR3 DNA follows: TGTGCCAGCAGCTTAAGTGCCAGGGGGTCTAGCTCCTACGAGCAGTACTTC.